This is a list of T cell receptor beta chains from one sample in a study of shared clonotypes between healthy human individuals. The method was immunoSEQ multiplex PCR; TCRdb's version includes in-frame clones alone and lacks a portion of them. Counted here are 900,000 to 1,200,000 clones, more than 75% occurring once; the ten biggest clones make up under 0.8%. Sequenced input: memory CD4+ T cells from PBMCs. These TCRs come from a man between 18 and 35 years old in good health. Some clones in this sample may be carry-over from other donors' samples. The CDR3 runs from the conserved cysteine through the conserved F or W.

j_call v_call cdr3_aa
TRBJ2-1 TRBV7-9 CASSLSGSLDEQFF
TRBJ2-5 TRBV5-4 CASSLSETQYF
TRBJ2-2 TRBV25-1 CASSEGTGFAGELFF
TRBJ1-5 TRBV27 CASSPRPRNQPQHF
TRBJ2-3 TRBV9 CASSFREGGSGPDTQYF
TRBJ2-2 TRBV7-6 CASSLESTMNTGELFF
TRBJ1-2 TRBV5-4 CASSLKGQVRGYTF
TRBJ2-1 TRBV4-1 CASSHAPGLAGDNEQFF
TRBJ2-6 TRBV7-9 CASPQVPGANVLTF
TRBJ1-1 TRBV5-6 CASSLRRTTLNTEAFF
TRBJ2-7 TRBV5-1 CASSRGRTSAVEQYF